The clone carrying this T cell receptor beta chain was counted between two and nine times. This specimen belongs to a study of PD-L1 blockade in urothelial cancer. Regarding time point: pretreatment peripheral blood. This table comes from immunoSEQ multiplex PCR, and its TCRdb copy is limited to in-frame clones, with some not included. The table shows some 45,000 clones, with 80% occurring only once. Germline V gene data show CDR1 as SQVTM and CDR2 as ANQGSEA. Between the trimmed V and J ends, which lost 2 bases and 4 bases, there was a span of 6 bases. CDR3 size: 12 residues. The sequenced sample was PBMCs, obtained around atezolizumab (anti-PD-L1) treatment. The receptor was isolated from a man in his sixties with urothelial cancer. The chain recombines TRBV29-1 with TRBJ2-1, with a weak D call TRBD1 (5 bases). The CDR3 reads CSVEQGYNEQFF. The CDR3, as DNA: TGCAGCGTTGAACAGGGATACAATGAGCAGTTCTTC.